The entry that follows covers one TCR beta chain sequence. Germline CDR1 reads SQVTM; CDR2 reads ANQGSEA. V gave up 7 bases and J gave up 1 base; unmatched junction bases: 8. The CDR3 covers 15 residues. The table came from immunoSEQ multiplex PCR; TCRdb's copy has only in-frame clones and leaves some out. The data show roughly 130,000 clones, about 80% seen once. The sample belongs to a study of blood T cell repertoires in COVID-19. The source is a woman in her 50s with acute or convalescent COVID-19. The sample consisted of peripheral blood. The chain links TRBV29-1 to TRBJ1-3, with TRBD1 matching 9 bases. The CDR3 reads CSGHRDRASGNTIYF. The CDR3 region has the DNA TGCAGCGGGCACCGGGACAGGGCATCTGGAAACACCATATATTTT.